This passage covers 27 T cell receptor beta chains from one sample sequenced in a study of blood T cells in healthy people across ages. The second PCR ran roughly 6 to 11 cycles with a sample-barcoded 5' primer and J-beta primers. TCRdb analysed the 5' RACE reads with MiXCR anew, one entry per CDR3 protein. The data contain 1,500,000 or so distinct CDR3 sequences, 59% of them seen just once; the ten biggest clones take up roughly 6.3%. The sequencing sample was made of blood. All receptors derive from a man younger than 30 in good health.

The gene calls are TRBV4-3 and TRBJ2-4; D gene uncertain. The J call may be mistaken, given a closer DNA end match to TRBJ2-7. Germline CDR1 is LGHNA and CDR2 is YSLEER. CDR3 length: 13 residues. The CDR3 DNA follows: TGCGCCAGCAGCTCCGCAACGAACTACGAGCAGTACTTC. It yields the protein CASSSATNYEQYF.

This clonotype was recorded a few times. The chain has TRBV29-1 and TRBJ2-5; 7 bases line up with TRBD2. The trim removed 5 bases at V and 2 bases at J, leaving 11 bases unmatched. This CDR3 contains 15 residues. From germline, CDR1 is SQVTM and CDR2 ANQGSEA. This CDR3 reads CSVSLSGDNQETQYF. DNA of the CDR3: TGCAGCGTTTCCCTGAGCGGGGATAATCAAGAGACCCAGTACTTC.

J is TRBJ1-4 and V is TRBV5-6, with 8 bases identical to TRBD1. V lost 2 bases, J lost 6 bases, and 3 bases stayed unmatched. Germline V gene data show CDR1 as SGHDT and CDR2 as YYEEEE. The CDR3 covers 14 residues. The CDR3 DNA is TGTGCCAGCAGCTTCGGGACAGGCCATGAAAAACTGTTTTTT. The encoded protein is CASSFGTGHEKLFF.

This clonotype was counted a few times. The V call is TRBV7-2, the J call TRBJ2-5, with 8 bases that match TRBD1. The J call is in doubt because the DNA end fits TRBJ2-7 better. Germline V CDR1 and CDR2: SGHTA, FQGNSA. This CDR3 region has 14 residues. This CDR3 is CASSLRTGSHEQYF. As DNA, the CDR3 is TGTGCCAGCAGCTTAAGGACAGGGAGCCACGAGCAGTACTTC.

CDR3 amino acids: CAISGVGQLIYGYTF. In DNA, the CDR3 is TGTGCCATCAGTGGGGTGGGACAGTTGATCTATGGCTACACCTTC. The V call is TRBV10-3, the J call TRBJ1-2, with TRBD1 identical over 7 bases. The CDR3 spans 15 residues. Looked up from germline, CDR1 is ENHRY and CDR2 is SYGVKD. V shed 4 bases, J shed 4 bases, and the junction held 9 bases outside the gene matches.

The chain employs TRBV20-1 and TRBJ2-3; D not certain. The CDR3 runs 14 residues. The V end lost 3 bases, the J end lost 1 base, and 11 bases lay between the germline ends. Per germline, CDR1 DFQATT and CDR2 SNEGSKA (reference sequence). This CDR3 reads CSARPTWGTDTQYF. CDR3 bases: TGCAGTGCTAGGCCAACCTGGGGCACAGATACGCAGTATTTT.

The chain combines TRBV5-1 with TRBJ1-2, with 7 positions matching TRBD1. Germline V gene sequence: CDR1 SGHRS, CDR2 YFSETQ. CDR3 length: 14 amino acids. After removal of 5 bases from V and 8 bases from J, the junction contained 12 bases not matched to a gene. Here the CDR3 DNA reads TGCGCCAGCAGGGAATTAGGGGGCGTCGGCGGCTACACCTTC. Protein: CASRELGGVGGYTF.

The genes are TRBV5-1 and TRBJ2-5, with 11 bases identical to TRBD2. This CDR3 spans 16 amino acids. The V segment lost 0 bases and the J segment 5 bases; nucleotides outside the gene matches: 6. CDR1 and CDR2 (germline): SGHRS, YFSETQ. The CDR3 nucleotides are TGCGCCAGCAGCTTGGAGGCTAGCGGGAGGAGGGAGACCCAGTACTTC. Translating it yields CASSLEASGRRETQYF.

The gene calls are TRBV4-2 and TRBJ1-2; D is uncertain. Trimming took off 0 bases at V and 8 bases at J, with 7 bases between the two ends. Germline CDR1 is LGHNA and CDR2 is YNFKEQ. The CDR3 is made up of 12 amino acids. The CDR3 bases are TGTGCCAGCAGCCAAGATGCGGGCGGCTACACCTTC. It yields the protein CASSQDAGGYTF.

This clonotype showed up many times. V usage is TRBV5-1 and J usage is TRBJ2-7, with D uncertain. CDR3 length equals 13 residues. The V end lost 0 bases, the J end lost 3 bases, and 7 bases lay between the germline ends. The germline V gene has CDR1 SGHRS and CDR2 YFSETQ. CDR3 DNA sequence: TGCGCCAGCAGCTTGGTTAGTGACTACGAGCAGTACTTC. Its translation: CASSLVSDYEQYF.

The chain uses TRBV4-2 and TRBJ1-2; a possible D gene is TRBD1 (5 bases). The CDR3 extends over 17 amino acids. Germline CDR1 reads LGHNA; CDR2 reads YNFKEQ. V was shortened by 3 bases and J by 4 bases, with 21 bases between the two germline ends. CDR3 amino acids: CASSHPVGGSTSYGYTF. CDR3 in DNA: TGTGCCAGCAGCCACCCTGTTGGGGGTTCCACTAGCTATGGCTACACCTTC.

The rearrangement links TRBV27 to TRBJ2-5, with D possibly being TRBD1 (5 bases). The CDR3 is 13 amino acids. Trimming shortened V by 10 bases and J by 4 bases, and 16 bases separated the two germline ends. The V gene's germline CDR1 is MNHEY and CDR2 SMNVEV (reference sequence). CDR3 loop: CATSDGALETQYF. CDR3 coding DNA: TGTGCCACCTCCGATGGGGCCCTAGAGACCCAGTACTTC.

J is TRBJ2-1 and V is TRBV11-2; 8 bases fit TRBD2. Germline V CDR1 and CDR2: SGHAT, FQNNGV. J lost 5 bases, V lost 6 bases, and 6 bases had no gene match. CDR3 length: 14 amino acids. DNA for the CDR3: TGTGCCAGCAGGGCGGGGGGAAAGCACAATGAGCAGTTCTTC. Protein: CASRAGGKHNEQFF.

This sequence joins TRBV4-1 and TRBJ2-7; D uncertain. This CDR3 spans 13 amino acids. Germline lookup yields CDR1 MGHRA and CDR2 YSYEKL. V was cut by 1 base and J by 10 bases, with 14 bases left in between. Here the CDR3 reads CASSQGTTRTQYF. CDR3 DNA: TGCGCCAGCAGCCAAGGCACCACCCGCACCCAGTACTTC.

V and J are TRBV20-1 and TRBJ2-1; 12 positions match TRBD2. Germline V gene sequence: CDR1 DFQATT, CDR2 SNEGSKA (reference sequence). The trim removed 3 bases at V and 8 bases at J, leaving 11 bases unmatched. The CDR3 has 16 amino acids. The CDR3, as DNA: TGCAGTGCTAGGCTAGCGGGAGGGCTTAAGTACGATGAGCAGTTCTTC. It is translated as CSARLAGGLKYDEQFF.

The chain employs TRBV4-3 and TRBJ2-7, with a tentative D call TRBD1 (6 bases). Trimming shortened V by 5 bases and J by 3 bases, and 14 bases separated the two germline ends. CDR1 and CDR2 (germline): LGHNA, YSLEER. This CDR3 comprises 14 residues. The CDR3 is CASSTQQGGYEQYF. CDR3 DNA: TGCGCCAGCAGCACACAACAGGGTGGCTACGAGCAGTACTTC.

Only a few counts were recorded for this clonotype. CDR3 protein: CASVSGGSYEQYF. In DNA, the CDR3 is TGTGCCAGCGTCTCCGGGGGGTCCTACGAGCAGTACTTC. This chain uses TRBV6-6 with TRBJ2-7; TRBD2 aligns across 7 bases. V gave up 8 bases and J gave up 1 base; unmatched junction bases: 5. Germline loops: CDR1 MNHNY, CDR2 SVGAGI (reference sequence). The CDR3 contains 13 residues.

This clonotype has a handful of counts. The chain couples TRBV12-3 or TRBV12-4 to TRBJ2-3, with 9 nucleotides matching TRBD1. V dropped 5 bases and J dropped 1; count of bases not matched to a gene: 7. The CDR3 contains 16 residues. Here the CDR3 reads CASSHPGTGRTDTQYF. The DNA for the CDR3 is TGTGCCAGCAGTCACCCGGGGACAGGGCGCACAGATACGCAGTATTTT.

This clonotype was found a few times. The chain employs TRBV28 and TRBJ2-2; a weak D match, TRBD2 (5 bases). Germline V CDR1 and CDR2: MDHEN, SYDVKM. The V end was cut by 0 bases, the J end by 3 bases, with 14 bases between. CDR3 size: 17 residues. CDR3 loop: CASSLWRHQADTGELFF. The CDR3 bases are TGTGCCAGCAGTTTATGGAGGCATCAAGCGGACACCGGGGAGCTGTTTTTT. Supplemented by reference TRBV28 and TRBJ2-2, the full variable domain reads DVKVTQSSRYLVKRTGEKVFLECVQDMDHENMFWYRQDPGLGLRLIYFSYDVKMKEKGDIPEGYSVSREKKERFSLILESASTNQTSMYLCASSLWRHQADTGELFFGEGSRLTVL.

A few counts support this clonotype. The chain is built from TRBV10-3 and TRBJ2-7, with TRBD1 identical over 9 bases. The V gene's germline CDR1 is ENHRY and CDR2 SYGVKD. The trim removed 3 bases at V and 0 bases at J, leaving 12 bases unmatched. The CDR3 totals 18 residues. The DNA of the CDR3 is TGTGCCATCAGTGATGGTCGGGGGACAGGGACGGGCTCCTACGAGCAGTACTTC. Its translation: CAISDGRGTGTGSYEQYF.

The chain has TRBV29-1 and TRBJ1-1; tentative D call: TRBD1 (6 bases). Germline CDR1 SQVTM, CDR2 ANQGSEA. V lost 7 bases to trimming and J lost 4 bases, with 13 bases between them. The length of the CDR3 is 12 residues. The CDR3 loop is CSGGGTTTEAFF. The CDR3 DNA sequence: TGCAGCGGGGGGGGGACAACCACTGAAGCTTTCTTT.

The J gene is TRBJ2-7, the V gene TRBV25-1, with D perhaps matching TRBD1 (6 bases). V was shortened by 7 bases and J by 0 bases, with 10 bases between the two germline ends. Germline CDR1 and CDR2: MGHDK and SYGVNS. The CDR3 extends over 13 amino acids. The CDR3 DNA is TGTGCCAGCACGCGCAGGGGCTCCTACGAGCAGTACTTC. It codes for CASTRRGSYEQYF.

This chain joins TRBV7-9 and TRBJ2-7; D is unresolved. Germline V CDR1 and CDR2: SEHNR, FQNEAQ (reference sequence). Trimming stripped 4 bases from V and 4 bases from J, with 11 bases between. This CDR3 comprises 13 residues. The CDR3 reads CASSSQTDYEQYF. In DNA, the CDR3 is TGTGCCAGCAGCTCCCAGACTGATTACGAGCAGTACTTC.

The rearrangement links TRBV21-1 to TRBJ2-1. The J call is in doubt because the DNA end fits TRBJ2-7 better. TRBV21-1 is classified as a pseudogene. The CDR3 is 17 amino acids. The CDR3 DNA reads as TGTGCCAGCAGCAAAAAGTGCCAATCAGGAATTGGCTACGAGCAGTACTTC. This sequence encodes CASSKKCQSGIGYEQYF.

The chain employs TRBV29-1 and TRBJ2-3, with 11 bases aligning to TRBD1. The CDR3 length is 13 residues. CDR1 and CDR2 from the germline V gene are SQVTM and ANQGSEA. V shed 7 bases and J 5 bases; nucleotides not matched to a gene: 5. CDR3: CSGGTGGVDTQYF. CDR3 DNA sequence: TGCAGCGGCGGGACAGGGGGTGTAGATACGCAGTATTTT.

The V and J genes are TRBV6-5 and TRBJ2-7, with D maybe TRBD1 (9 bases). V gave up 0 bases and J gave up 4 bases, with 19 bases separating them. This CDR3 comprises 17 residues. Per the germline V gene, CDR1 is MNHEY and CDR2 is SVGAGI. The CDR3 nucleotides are TGTGCCAGCAGTTACTCCGGGGGGGGGACAGGGAGTTACGAGCAGTACTTC. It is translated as CASSYSGGGTGSYEQYF.

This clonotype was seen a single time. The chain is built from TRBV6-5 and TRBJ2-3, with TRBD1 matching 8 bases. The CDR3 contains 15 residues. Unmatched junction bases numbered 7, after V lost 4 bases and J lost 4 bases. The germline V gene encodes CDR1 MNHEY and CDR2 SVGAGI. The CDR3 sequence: CASSSGGAIPDTQYF. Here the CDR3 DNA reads TGTGCCAGCAGTTCAGGGGGCGCAATCCCAGATACGCAGTATTTT.